The 7 T cell receptor beta chains below were found in one sample sequenced in a study of blood T cell repertoires in COVID-19. Sequenced by immunoSEQ multiplex PCR; TCRdb stores in-frame clones only, minus some. This table holds about 170,000 clones, about 89% found once. Sequenced input: peripheral blood. The origin of the receptors is a man in his 70s with acute or convalescent COVID-19.

The chain carries TRBV7-2 and TRBJ1-2; TRBD1 might be the D (6 bases). The germline V gene encodes CDR1 SGHTA and CDR2 FQGNSA. The length of the CDR3 is 12 residues. Trimming left V 4 bases short and J 6 bases short, with 9 bases between. In DNA, the CDR3 is TGTGCCAGCAGCTACGACAGGAATGGCTACACCTTC. The encoded protein is CASSYDRNGYTF.

V and J are TRBV7-2 and TRBJ2-6; D uncertain. Germline CDR1 and CDR2: SGHTA and FQGNSA. CDR3 length: 14 amino acids. V was clipped by 3 bases and J by 0 bases, with 3 bases between them. Written as DNA, the CDR3 is TGTGCCAGCAGCTTCGTCTCTGGGGCCAACGTCCTGACTTTC. This sequence encodes CASSFVSGANVLTF.

The V and J genes are TRBV7-2 and TRBJ1-2; tentative D call: TRBD1 (5 bases). The CDR3 consists of 15 residues. From germline, CDR1 is SGHTA and CDR2 FQGNSA. V was pared by 4 bases and J by 0 bases, with 12 bases between. The DNA for the CDR3 is TGTGCCAGCAGCTACCAGACAGCGACTAACTATGGCTACACCTTC. It specifies CASSYQTATNYGYTF. Filled out from reference TRBV7-2 and TRBJ1-2, the complete variable domain reads GAGVSQSPSNKVTEKGKDVELRCDPISGHTALYWYRQSLGQGLEFLIYFQGNSAPDKSGLPSDRFSAERTGGSVSTLTIQRTQQEDSAVYLCASSYQTATNYGYTFGSGTRLTVV.

A word on this clone: This same CDR3 is encoded by further DNA sequences in the sample. This chain connects TRBV27 to TRBJ1-4; tentative D call: TRBD1 (5 bases). CDR1 is MNHEY and CDR2 is SMNVEV in the germline V gene (reference sequence). This CDR3 has 13 residues. The V end lost 0 bases, the J end lost 10 bases, and 9 bases lay between the germline ends. The DNA for the CDR3 is TGTGCCAGCAGTTTATCCACGGGGGGAAAACTGTTTTTT. It translates to CASSLSTGGKLFF.

This clone was picked up a small number of times. The V call is TRBV3-1 (or the pseudogene TRBV3-2), the J call TRBJ1-4, with a weak D call TRBD1 (6 bases). CDR1 and CDR2 from the germline V gene are LGHDT and YNNKEL (reference sequence). Trimming cost V 4 bases and J 5 bases, with 8 bases left between them. The CDR3 contains 13 residues. The CDR3 region has the DNA TGTGCCAGCAGCCGGACAGCGAATGAAAAACTGTTTTTT. Translated: CASSRTANEKLFF.

The rearrangement joins TRBV28 to TRBJ1-2, with TRBD1 as a possible D gene (6 bases). Trimming left V 5 bases short and J 3 bases short, with 10 bases between. From germline, CDR1 is MDHEN and CDR2 SYDVKM. The CDR3 sequence is 13 residues long. As DNA, the CDR3 is TGTGCCAGCAGTCCCGACAGGTACTATGGCTACACCTTC. Amino acid sequence: CASSPDRYYGYTF.

J is TRBJ1-1 and V is TRBV5-6, with a possible D match to TRBD1 (5 bases). V dropped 1 base and J dropped 6 bases, with 10 bases sitting between them. Germline V gene data show CDR1 as SGHDT and CDR2 as YYEEEE. This CDR3 is built from 13 residues. CDR3 loop: CASSLIRGAEAFF. Here the CDR3 DNA reads TGTGCCAGCAGCTTGATAAGGGGCGCTGAAGCTTTCTTT.